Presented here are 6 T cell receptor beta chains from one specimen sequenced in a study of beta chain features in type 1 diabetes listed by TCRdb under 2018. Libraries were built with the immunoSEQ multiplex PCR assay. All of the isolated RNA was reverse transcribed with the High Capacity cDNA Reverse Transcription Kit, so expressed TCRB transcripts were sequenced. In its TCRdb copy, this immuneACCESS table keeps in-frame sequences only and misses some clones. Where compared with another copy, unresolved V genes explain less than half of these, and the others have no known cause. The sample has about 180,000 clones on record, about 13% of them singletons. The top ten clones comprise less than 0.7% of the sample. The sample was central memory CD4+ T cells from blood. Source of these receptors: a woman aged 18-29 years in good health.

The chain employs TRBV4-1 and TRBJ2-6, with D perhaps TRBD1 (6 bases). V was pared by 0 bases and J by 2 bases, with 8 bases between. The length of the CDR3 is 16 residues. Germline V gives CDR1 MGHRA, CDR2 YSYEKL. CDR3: CASSQEHRAGANVLTF. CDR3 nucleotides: TGCGCCAGCAGCCAAGAACACAGGGCTGGGGCCAACGTCCTGACTTTC.

The CDR3 coding sequence is TGTGCCAGCAGCCGTGGACTAGCGGACAATGAGCAGTTCTTC. This encodes CASSRGLADNEQFF. V is TRBV7-3 and J is TRBJ2-1, with 10 bases fitting TRBD2. The trim removed 5 bases at V and 5 bases at J, leaving 3 bases unmatched. Looked up from germline, CDR1 is SGHTA and CDR2 is FQGTGA. The CDR3 extends over 14 amino acids.

The chain's CDR3 is CASRPKAGVNQPQHF. CDR3 nucleotides: TGTGCCAGCAGGCCTAAGGCGGGGGTGAATCAGCCCCAGCATTTT. The V call is TRBV27, the J call TRBJ1-5; D is perhaps TRBD1 (5 bases). The V end lost 6 bases, the J end lost 4 bases, and 16 bases lay between the germline ends. There are 15 residues in the CDR3. Germline V gives CDR1 MNHEY, CDR2 SMNVEV (reference sequence).

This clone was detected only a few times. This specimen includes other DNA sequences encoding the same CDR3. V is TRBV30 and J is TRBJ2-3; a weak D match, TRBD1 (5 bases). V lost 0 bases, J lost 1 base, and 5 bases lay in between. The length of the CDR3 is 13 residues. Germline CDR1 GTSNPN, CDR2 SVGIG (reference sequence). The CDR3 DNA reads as TGTGCCTGGAGTGTAGGGGGCACAGATACGCAGTATTTT. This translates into CAWSVGGTDTQYF.

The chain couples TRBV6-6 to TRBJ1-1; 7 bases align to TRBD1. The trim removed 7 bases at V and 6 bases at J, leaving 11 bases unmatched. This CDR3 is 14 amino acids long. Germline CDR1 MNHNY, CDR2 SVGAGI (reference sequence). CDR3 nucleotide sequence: TGTGCCAGCACGAGTCAAGGGGGCGCCGCTGAAGCTTTCTTT. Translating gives CASTSQGGAAEAFF.

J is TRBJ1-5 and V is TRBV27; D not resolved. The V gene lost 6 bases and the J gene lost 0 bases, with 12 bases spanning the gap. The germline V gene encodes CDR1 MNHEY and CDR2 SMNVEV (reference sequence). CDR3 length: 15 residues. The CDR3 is CASRMQLDSNQPQHF. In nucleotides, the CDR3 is TGTGCCAGCAGGATGCAACTAGATAGCAATCAGCCCCAGCATTTT.